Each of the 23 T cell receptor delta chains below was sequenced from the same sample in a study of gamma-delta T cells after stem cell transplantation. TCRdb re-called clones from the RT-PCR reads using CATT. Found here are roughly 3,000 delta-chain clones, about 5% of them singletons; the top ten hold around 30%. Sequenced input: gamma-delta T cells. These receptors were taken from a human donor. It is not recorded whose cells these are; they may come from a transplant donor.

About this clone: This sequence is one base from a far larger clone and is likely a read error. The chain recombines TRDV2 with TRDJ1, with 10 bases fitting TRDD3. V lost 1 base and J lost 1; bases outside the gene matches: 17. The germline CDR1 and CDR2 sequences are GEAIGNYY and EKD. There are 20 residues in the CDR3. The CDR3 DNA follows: TGTGCCTGTGACACGGTCTATGGGGGGGATACGCAGGGGGCCACCGATAAACTCATCTTT. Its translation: CACDTVYGGDTQGATDKLIF.

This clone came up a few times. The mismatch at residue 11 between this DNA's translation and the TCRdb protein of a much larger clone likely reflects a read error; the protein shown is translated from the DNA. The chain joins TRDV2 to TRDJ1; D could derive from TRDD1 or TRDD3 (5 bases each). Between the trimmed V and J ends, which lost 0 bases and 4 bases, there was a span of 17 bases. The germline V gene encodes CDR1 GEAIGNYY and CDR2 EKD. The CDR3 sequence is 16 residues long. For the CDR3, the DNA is TGTGCCTGTGACACCGTGGGGTCAATGGAAATCGATAAACTCATCTTT. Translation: CACDTVGSMEIDKLIF.

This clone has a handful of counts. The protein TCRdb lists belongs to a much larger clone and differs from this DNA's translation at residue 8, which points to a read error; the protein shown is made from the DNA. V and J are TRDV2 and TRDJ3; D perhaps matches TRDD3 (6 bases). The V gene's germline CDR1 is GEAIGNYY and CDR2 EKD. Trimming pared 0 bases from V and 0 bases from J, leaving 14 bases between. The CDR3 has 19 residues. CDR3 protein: CACDTTGSYSSWDTRQMFF. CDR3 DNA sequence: TGTGCCTGTGACACCACTGGGAGCTATAGCTCCTGGGACACCCGACAGATGTTTTTC.

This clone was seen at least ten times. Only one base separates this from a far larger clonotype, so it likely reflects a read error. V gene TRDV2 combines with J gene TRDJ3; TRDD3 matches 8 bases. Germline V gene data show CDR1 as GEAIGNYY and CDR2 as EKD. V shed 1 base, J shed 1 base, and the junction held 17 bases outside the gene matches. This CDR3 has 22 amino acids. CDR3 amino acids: CACDTVEHTGGAASWDTRQMFF. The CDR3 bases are TGTGCCTGTGACACGGTTGAACATACTGGGGGTGCCGCGTCCTGGGACACCCGACAGATGTTTTTC.

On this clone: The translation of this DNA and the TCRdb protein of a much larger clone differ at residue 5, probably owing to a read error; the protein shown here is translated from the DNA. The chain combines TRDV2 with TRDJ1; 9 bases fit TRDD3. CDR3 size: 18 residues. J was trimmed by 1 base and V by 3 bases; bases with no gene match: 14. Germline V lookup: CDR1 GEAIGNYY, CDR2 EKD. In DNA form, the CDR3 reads TGTGCCTGTGACGCCATCACTGGGGGAGCAGACTTCACCGATAAACTCATCTTT. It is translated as CACDAITGGADFTDKLIF.

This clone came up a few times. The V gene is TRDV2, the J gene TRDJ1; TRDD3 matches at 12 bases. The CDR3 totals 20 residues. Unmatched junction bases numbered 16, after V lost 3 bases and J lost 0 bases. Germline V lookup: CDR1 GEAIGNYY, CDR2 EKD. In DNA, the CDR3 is TGTGCCTGTGACCCTTTACTGGGGGATACACGTGCTGGGGACACCGATAAACTCATCTTT. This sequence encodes CACDPLLGDTRAGDTDKLIF.

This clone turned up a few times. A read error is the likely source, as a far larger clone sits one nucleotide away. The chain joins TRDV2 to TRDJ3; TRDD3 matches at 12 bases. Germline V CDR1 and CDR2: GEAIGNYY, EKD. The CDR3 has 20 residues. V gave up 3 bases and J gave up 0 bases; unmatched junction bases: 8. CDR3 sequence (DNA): TGTGCCTGTGACGCCGTACTGGGGGATACAATCTCCTGGGACACCCGACAGATGTTTTTC. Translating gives CACDAVLGDTISWDTRQMFF.

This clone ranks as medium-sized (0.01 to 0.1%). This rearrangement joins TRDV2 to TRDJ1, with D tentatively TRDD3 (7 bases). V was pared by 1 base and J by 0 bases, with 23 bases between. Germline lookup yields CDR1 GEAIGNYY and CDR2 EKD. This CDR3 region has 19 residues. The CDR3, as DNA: TGTGCCTGTGACACAGTCTCCTACGTGGGGGAGGTGTACACCGATAAACTCATCTTT. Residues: CACDTVSYVGEVYTDKLIF.

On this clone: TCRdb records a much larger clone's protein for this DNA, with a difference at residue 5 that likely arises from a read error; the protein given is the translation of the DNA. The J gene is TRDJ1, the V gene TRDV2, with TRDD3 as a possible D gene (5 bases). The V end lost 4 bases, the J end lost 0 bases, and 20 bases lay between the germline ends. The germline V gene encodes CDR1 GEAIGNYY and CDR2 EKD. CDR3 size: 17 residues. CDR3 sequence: CACDPVGVGLYTDKLIF. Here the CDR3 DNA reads TGTGCCTGTGATCCCGTTGGGGTCGGATTATACACCGATAAACTCATCTTT.

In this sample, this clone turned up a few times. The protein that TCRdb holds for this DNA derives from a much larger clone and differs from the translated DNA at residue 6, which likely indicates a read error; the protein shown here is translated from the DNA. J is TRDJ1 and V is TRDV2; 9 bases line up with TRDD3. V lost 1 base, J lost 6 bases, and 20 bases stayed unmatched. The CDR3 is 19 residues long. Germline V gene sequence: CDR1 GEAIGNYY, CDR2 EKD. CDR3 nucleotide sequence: TGTGCCTGTGACACGATACTGGGGGACACCAGGAGGTCTGAGAATAAACTCATCTTT. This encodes CACDTILGDTRRSENKLIF.

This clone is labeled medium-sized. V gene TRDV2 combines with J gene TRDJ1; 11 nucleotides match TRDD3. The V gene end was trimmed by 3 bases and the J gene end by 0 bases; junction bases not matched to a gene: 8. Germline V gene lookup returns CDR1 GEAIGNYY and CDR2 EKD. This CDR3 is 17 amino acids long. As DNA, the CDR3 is TGTGCCTGTGACTTCCTGGGGGATACTCCGTACACCGATAAACTCATCTTT. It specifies CACDFLGDTPYTDKLIF.

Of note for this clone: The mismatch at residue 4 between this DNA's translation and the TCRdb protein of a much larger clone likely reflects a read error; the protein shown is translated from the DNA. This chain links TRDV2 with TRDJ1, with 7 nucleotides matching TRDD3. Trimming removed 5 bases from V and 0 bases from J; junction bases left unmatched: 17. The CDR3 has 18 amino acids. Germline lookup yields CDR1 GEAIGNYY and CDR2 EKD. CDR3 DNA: TGTGCCTGTGCACCTCTAACCTTACTGGGGATCCACACCGATAAACTCATCTTT. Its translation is CACAPLTLLGIHTDKLIF.

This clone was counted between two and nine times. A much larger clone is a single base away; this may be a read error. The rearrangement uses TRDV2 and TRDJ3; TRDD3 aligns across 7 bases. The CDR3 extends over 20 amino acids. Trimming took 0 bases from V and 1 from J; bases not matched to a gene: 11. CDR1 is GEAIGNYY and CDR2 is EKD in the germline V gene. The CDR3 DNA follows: TGTGCCTGTGACACCTCCGGGGGATCCCCCCTATCCTGGGACACCCGACAGATGTTTTTC. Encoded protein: CACDTSGGSPLSWDTRQMFF.

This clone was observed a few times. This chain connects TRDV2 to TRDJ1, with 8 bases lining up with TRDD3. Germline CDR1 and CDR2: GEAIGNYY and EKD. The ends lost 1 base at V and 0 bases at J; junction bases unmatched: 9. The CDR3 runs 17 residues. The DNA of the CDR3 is TGTGCCTGTGACACTCTGGGGGAGCCGATTTACACCGATAAACTCATCTTT. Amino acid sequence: CACDTLGEPIYTDKLIF.

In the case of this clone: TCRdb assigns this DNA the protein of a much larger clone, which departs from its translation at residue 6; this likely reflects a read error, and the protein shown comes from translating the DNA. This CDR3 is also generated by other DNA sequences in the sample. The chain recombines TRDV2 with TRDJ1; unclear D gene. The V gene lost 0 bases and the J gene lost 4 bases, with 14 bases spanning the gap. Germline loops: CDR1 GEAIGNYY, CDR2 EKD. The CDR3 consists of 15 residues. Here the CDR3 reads CACDTVGTANDKLIF. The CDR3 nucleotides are TGTGCCTGTGACACCGTCGGGACGGCCAACGATAAACTCATCTTT.

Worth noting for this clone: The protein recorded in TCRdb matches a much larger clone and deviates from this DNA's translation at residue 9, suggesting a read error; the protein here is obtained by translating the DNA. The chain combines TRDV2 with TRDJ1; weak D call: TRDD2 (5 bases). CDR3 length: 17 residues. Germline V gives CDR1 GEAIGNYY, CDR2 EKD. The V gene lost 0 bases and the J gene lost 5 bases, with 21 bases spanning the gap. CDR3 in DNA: TGTGCCTGTGACACCCTCTCTTCCCCCACTTCGGGGGATAAACTCATCTTT. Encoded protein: CACDTLSSPTSGDKLIF.

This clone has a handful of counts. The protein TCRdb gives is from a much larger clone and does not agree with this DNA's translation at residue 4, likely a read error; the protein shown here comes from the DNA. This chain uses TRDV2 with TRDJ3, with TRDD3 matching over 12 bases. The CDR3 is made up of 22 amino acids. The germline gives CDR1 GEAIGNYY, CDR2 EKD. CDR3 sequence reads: CACGTVSGGYASGSWDTRQMFF. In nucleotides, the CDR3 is TGTGCCTGTGGCACCGTGTCTGGGGGATACGCTTCAGGCTCCTGGGACACCCGACAGATGTTTTTC.

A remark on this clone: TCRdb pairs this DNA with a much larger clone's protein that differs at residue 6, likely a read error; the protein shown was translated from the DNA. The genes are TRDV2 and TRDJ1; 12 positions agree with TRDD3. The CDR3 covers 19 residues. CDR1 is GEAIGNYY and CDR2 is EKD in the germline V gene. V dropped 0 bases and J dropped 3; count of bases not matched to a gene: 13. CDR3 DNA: TGTGCCTGTGACACCGGGGCTATACTGGGGGATACTAAGCCCGATAAACTCATCTTT. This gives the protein CACDTGAILGDTKPDKLIF.

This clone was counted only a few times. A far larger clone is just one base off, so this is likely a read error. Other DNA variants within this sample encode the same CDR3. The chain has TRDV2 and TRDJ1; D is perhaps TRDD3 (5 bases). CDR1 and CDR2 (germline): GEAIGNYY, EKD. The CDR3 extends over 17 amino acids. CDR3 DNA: TGTGCCTGTGACGAAGTATATTCTGGGCGATTAACCGATAAACTTATCTTT. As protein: CACDEVYSGRLTDKLIF.

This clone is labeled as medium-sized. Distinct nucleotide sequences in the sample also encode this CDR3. The CDR3 DNA sequence: TGTGCCTGTGACACCGTGGGGATCCTACCTAACACCGATAAACTCATCTTT. Protein sequence: CACDTVGILPNTDKLIF. This sequence joins TRDV2 and TRDJ1; either TRDD2 or TRDD3 may fit D (6 bases each). The CDR3 totals 17 residues. Trimming stripped 0 bases from V and 0 bases from J, with 16 bases between. The germline CDR1 and CDR2 sequences are GEAIGNYY and EKD.

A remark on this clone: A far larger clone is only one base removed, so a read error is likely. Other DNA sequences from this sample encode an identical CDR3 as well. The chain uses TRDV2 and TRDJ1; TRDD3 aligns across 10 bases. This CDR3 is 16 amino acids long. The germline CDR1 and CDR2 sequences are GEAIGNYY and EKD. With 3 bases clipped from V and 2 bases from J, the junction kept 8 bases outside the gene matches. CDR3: CACDPLLGDSTDKLIF. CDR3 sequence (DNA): TGTGCCTGTGACCCTTTACTGGGGGATTCAACCGATAAACTCATCTTT.

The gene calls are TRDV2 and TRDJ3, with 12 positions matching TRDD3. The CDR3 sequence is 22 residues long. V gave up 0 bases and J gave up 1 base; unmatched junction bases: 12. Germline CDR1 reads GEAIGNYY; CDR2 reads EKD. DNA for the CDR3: TGTGCCTGTGACACCGTTTCGACTGGGGGATACACTCCATCCTGGGACACCCGACAGATGTTTTTC. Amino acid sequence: CACDTVSTGGYTPSWDTRQMFF.

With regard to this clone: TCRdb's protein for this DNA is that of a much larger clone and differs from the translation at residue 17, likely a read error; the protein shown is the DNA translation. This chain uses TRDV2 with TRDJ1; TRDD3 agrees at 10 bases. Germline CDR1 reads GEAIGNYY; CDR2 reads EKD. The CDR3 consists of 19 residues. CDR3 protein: CACDTVLGDPFPYTDKPIF. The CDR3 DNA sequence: TGTGCCTGTGACACCGTACTGGGGGATCCGTTCCCGTACACCGATAAACCCATCTTT.